This record covers a single TCR beta chain. Its antigen is not known. Donors ranged from 6 to 90 years old and were healthy Caucasians in Russia. The sample is drawn from a study of blood T cells in healthy people across ages. Germline V gene data show CDR1 as WNHNN and CDR2 as SYGVQD (reference sequence). CDR3 length: 16 residues. Germline trimming cut 0 bases from V and 2 bases from J; bases unmatched to any gene: 2. Study findings and constraints: Estimates drawn from one million T cells were deemed to understate diversity. The unknown donor CMV status may have confounded expanded clonotype changes.

The authors ran a second PCR of about 7 to 11 cycles using a sample-barcoded 5' primer and a J-beta primer mix. Each TCR beta cDNA got a 12-nucleotide random molecular identifier. TCRdb reprocessed the 5' RACE reads via MiXCR and lists one record per CDR3 protein. Here the sample spans 1.2 million to 1.5 million distinct CDR3 sequences, approximately 60% being singletons. The material sequenced was blood. The sequence was obtained from a man between 18 and 35 years old in good health. The J gene is TRBJ2-5, the V gene TRBV10-1; 11 bases match TRBD2. CDR3 sequence reads: CASSESTSGAQETQYF. In DNA form, the CDR3 reads TGCGCCAGCAGTGAGTCGACTAGCGGGGCTCAAGAGACCCAGTACTTC.